Listed below are T cell receptor beta chains from one sample, sequenced in a study of response to subunit inactivated influenza vaccine. In TCRdb, the RT-PCR reads were re-called with MiXCR into one record per CDR3 protein. Of around 710,000 distinct CDR3 sequences detected, 14% appear once; the ten largest clones hold 5.5% to 7%. Sequenced here: PBMCs from blood, sampled 14 to 15 days before vaccination. The source of these receptors is a man in his forties or fifties who received an inactivated influenza vaccine. Each CDR3 is given with its conserved first and last residue. A D gene is named only where the DNA matches it firmly. Expanded clones are given a class, and other clones once, few, many or no size at all.

abundance: few
j_gene: TRBJ2-7
v_gene: TRBV7-9
d_gene: .
CDR3aa: CASSFDWGESSYEQYF
CDR3nt: TGTGCCAGCAGCTTCGACTGGGGAGAAAGCTCCTACGAGCAGTACTTC

abundance: few
j_gene: TRBJ2-5
v_gene: TRBV7-7
d_gene: TRBD2
CDR3aa: CASARGLATQETQYF
CDR3nt: TGTGCCAGCGCCAGGGGACTAGCCACCCAAGAGACCCAGTACTTC

abundance: .
j_gene: TRBJ2-2
v_gene: TRBV10-1
d_gene: .
CDR3aa: CASSDRDVVSGELFF
CDR3nt: TGCGCCAGCAGTGATCGGGACGTCGTATCCGGGGAGCTGTTTTTT

abundance: few
j_gene: TRBJ2-4
v_gene: TRBV20-1
d_gene: TRBD1
CDR3aa: CSARSTGDLAKNIQYF
CDR3nt: TGCAGTGCTAGATCCACAGGGGATTTAGCCAAAAACATTCAGTACTTC

abundance: .
j_gene: TRBJ2-1
v_gene: TRBV7-2
d_gene: TRBD2
CDR3aa: CASSLVAGDGNEQFF
CDR3nt: TGTGCCAGCAGCTTAGTAGCGGGGGATGGCAATGAGCAGTTCTTC

abundance: few
j_gene: TRBJ1-4
v_gene: TRBV20-1
d_gene: TRBD1
CDR3aa: CSAWRDRGGEKLFF
CDR3nt: TGCAGTGCTTGGAGGGACAGGGGCGGTGAAAAACTGTTTTTT

abundance: .
j_gene: TRBJ2-2
v_gene: TRBV4-3
d_gene: .
CDR3aa: CASSQAGTQHTGELFF
CDR3nt: TGCGCCAGCAGCCAAGCCGGGACACAACACACCGGGGAGCTGTTTTTT

abundance: .
j_gene: TRBJ1-2
v_gene: TRBV6-5
d_gene: .
CDR3aa: CASSYDTGLYGYTF
CDR3nt: TGTGCCAGCAGTTACGATACAGGGTTGTATGGCTACACCTTC

abundance: few
j_gene: TRBJ2-7
v_gene: TRBV12-3/TRBV12-4
d_gene: TRBD1
CDR3aa: CASSYAGQGAYEQYF
CDR3nt: TGTGCCAGCAGTTACGCGGGACAGGGGGCCTACGAGCAGTACTTC

abundance: few
j_gene: TRBJ1-2
v_gene: TRBV4-1
d_gene: .
CDR3aa: CASSQDQPGGASYGYTF
CDR3nt: TGCGCCAGCAGCCAAGATCAGCCGGGGGGAGCCTCCTATGGCTACACCTTC

abundance: few
j_gene: TRBJ1-5
v_gene: TRBV6-5
d_gene: .
CDR3aa: CASSYVAGEGAQHF
CDR3nt: TGTGCCAGCAGTTACGTGGCAGGGGAGGGAGCCCAGCATTTT

abundance: .
j_gene: TRBJ1-1
v_gene: TRBV20-1
d_gene: .
CDR3aa: CSASLASRDTEAFF
CDR3nt: TGCAGTGCTAGTTTGGCCTCGAGGGACACTGAAGCTTTCTTT

abundance: .
j_gene: TRBJ2-3
v_gene: TRBV5-1
d_gene: TRBD2
CDR3aa: CASSLDPSGSSPDTQYF
CDR3nt: TGCGCCAGCAGCTTGGACCCTAGCGGGAGTAGCCCAGATACGCAGTATTTT

abundance: .
j_gene: TRBJ2-1
v_gene: TRBV28
d_gene: TRBD2
CDR3aa: CASSLVGGRNNEQFF
CDR3nt: TGTGCCAGCAGTTTAGTCGGCGGGAGGAACAATGAGCAGTTCTTC

abundance: .
j_gene: TRBJ2-7
v_gene: TRBV30
d_gene: .
CDR3aa: CAWSGGTYEQYF
CDR3nt: TGTGCCTGGAGCGGGGGAACCTACGAGCAGTACTTC

abundance: .
j_gene: TRBJ2-2
v_gene: TRBV27
d_gene: TRBD1
CDR3aa: CASSLKGTGRGGELFF
CDR3nt: TGTGCCAGCAGTTTAAAGGGGACAGGGAGAGGCGGGGAGCTGTTTTTT

abundance: once
j_gene: TRBJ2-2
v_gene: TRBV12-3/TRBV12-4
d_gene: .
CDR3aa: CAISLKLTTGELFF
CDR3nt: TGTGCCATCAGTTTAAAACTGACCACCGGGGAGCTGTTTTTT

abundance: many
j_gene: TRBJ2-7
v_gene: TRBV5-1
d_gene: .
CDR3aa: CASSRRESYEQYF
CDR3nt: TGCGCCAGCAGCCGCAGAGAGTCCTACGAGCAGTACTTC

abundance: many
j_gene: TRBJ1-6
v_gene: TRBV7-2
d_gene: .
CDR3aa: CASSHPPSPLHF
CDR3nt: TGTGCCAGCAGCCACCCCCCGTCACCCCTCCACTTT

abundance: few
j_gene: TRBJ2-2
v_gene: TRBV25-1
d_gene: TRBD1
CDR3aa: CASSEPLIAGGNTGELFF
CDR3nt: TGTGCCAGCAGTGAACCTCTGATCGCAGGGGGAAACACCGGGGAGCTGTTTTTT

abundance: many
j_gene: TRBJ1-2
v_gene: TRBV5-1
d_gene: .
CDR3aa: CASSLAGSNYGYTF
CDR3nt: TGCGCCAGCAGCTTGGCGGGATCTAACTATGGCTACACCTTC

abundance: few
j_gene: TRBJ1-4
v_gene: TRBV4-3
d_gene: .
CDR3aa: CASSQRTDPEEKLFF
CDR3nt: TGCGCCAGCAGCCAGAGGACGGACCCGGAGGAAAAACTGTTTTTT

abundance: .
j_gene: TRBJ2-3
v_gene: TRBV20-1
d_gene: .
CDR3aa: CSARDRRGDTQYF
CDR3nt: TGCAGTGCTAGAGACAGGCGCGGAGATACGCAGTATTTT

abundance: .
j_gene: TRBJ2-1
v_gene: TRBV12-3/TRBV12-4
d_gene: .
CDR3aa: CASSLQGQYNEQFF
CDR3nt: TGTGCCAGCAGTTTACAGGGGCAATACAATGAGCAGTTCTTC

abundance: .
j_gene: TRBJ1-6
v_gene: TRBV12-3/TRBV12-4
d_gene: .
CDR3aa: CASSPYLNNSPLHF
CDR3nt: TGTGCCAGCAGCCCCTACTTGAATAATTCACCCCTCCACTTT

abundance: few
j_gene: TRBJ2-3
v_gene: TRBV20-1
d_gene: .
CDR3aa: CSARDPRRTTDTQYF
CDR3nt: TGCAGTGCTAGAGACCCCCGGCGGACCACAGATACGCAGTATTTT

abundance: .
j_gene: TRBJ2-5
v_gene: TRBV7-2
d_gene: .
CDR3aa: CASSLDVKETQYF
CDR3nt: TGTGCCAGCAGCTTAGACGTTAAAGAGACCCAGTACTTC

abundance: .
j_gene: TRBJ2-7
v_gene: TRBV15
d_gene: .
CDR3aa: CATSRANYEQYF
CDR3nt: TGTGCCACCAGCAGAGCGAACTACGAGCAGTACTTC

abundance: .
j_gene: TRBJ2-3
v_gene: TRBV20-1
d_gene: TRBD1
CDR3aa: CSASRDRGASDTQYF
CDR3nt: TGCAGTGCTAGCCGGGACAGAGGGGCATCAGATACGCAGTATTTT

abundance: few
j_gene: TRBJ2-7
v_gene: TRBV4-2
d_gene: TRBD1
CDR3aa: CASSQDSAGTVHYEQYF
CDR3nt: TGTGCCAGCAGCCAAGATTCCGCCGGGACAGTCCATTACGAGCAGTACTTC

abundance: .
j_gene: TRBJ2-1
v_gene: TRBV15
d_gene: TRBD2
CDR3aa: CATSRDAQRGYNEQFF
CDR3nt: TGTGCCACCAGCAGAGATGCCCAGCGGGGGTACAATGAGCAGTTCTTC

abundance: many
j_gene: TRBJ1-2
v_gene: TRBV25-1
d_gene: .
CDR3aa: CASSQDAFYGYTF
CDR3nt: TGTGCCAGCAGTCAAGATGCGTTCTATGGCTACACCTTC

abundance: .
j_gene: TRBJ2-5
v_gene: TRBV6-6
d_gene: .
CDR3aa: CASTGEGEETQYF
CDR3nt: TGTGCCAGCACCGGAGAGGGCGAAGAGACCCAGTACTTC

abundance: few
j_gene: TRBJ2-3
v_gene: TRBV6-5
d_gene: .
CDR3aa: CASSYGEEPGTDTQYF
CDR3nt: TGTGCCAGCAGTTACGGCGAGGAACCTGGCACAGATACGCAGTATTTT

abundance: .
j_gene: TRBJ2-6
v_gene: TRBV6-1
d_gene: TRBD1
CDR3aa: CASRGGQGAYSGANVLTF
CDR3nt: TGTGCCAGCAGAGGGGGACAGGGGGCTTACTCTGGGGCCAACGTCCTGACTTTC

abundance: .
j_gene: TRBJ2-3
v_gene: TRBV20-1
d_gene: TRBD2
CDR3aa: CSARASAGGRSTDTQYF
CDR3nt: TGCAGTGCTAGAGCTTCAGCGGGAGGTCGCAGCACAGATACGCAGTATTTT

abundance: .
j_gene: TRBJ2-4
v_gene: TRBV12-3/TRBV12-4
d_gene: .
CDR3aa: CASSLAVGSKNIQYF
CDR3nt: TGTGCCAGCAGTTTAGCCGTGGGGTCCAAAAACATTCAGTACTTC

abundance: .
j_gene: TRBJ1-5
v_gene: TRBV10-3
d_gene: TRBD1
CDR3aa: CAISAVTGGNQPQHF
CDR3nt: TGTGCCATCAGCGCGGTAACAGGGGGCAATCAGCCCCAGCATTTT

abundance: many
j_gene: TRBJ2-7
v_gene: TRBV20-1
d_gene: .
CDR3aa: CSARQDYEQYF
CDR3nt: TGCAGTGCCCGACAGGACTACGAGCAGTACTTC

abundance: few
j_gene: TRBJ2-1
v_gene: TRBV6-1
d_gene: .
CDR3aa: CASSAGALSYNEQFF
CDR3nt: TGTGCCAGCAGTGCAGGGGCCCTCTCCTACAATGAGCAGTTCTTC

abundance: .
j_gene: TRBJ2-5
v_gene: TRBV11-2
d_gene: .
CDR3aa: CASSKDQQGGGFQETQYF
CDR3nt: TGTGCCAGCAGCAAAGACCAGCAGGGTGGCGGTTTCCAAGAGACCCAGTACTTC